Sequencing of this TCR beta chain was carried out in a study of blood T cell repertoires in COVID-19. Repertoires were generated with immunoSEQ multiplex PCR, while TCRdb's copy carries only in-frame clones and drops some. Here the sample spans some 220,000 clones, approximately 78% being singletons. V was pared by 9 bases and J by 2 bases, with 16 bases between. This CDR3 is 15 amino acids long. Germline CDR1 is KGHDR and CDR2 is SFDVKD. The specimen was peripheral blood. This chain links TRBV24-1 with TRBJ1-5; possibly TRBD1 for D (6 bases). The sequence derives from a woman aged 70-85 years with COVID-19, enrolled during active disease. The CDR3 bases are TGTGCCACCGCCGCTCCGACAGGTGGCAATCAGCCCCAGCATTTT. Protein product: CATAAPTGGNQPQHF.